These 13 T cell receptor beta chains originate from one sample sequenced in a study of CD8 T cells in ankylosing spondylitis. TCRdb re-called the 5' RACE reads with MiXCR, one entry per CDR3 protein. This sample has 700,000 to 850,000 distinct CDR3 sequences; about an eighth occur once, and the top ten carry 0.51%. The antigens for these receptors are not known. Study-level results: A motif in TCR beta, a set of under 10 highly homologous variants, appeared characteristic of ankylosing spondylitis blood.

Source material: blood, either unsorted or a sorted T cell fraction (not recorded which). These receptors were collected from a male donor with ankylosing spondylitis.

J is TRBJ1-3 and V is TRBV10-3; D is perhaps TRBD1 (5 bases). V was clipped by 4 bases and J by 0 bases, with 10 bases between them. Germline-derived CDR1 and CDR2 are ENHRY and SYGVKD. The CDR3 has 15 residues. DNA of the CDR3: TGTGCCATCAGTGGGGGACTTTACTCTGGAAACACCATATATTTT. This translates into CAISGGLYSGNTIYF.

Only a few counts were recorded for this clonotype. This chain joins TRBV10-3 and TRBJ2-5; D is perhaps TRBD2 (6 bases). Trimming removed 4 bases at V and 0 bases at J, with 15 bases between. The CDR3 length is 16 residues. Germline CDR1 is ENHRY and CDR2 is SYGVKD. CDR3 residues: CAISGRGTYYQETQYF. The CDR3 nucleotides are TGTGCCATCAGTGGACGGGGGACGTACTACCAAGAGACCCAGTACTTC.

There are a few counts of this clonotype. The chain couples TRBV7-3 to TRBJ2-2; possibly TRBD1 for D (5 bases). The length of the CDR3 is 14 residues. V dropped 1 base and J dropped 8 bases, with 11 bases sitting between them. CDR1 and CDR2 from the germline V gene are SGHTA and FQGTGA. Written as DNA, the CDR3 is TGTGCCAGCAGCTTAAATTTGGGGCCTGGGGAGCTGTTTTTT. This sequence encodes CASSLNLGPGELFF.

V gene TRBV7-2 combines with J gene TRBJ2-5; weak D call: TRBD2 (6 bases). Deletions cut 1 base from V and 7 bases from J, with 10 bases between. The CDR3 length is 13 residues. The germline CDR1 and CDR2 sequences are SGHTA and FQGNSA. CDR3: CASSLEAGGTQYF. The CDR3 DNA reads as TGTGCCAGCAGCTTAGAGGCCGGGGGGACCCAGTACTTC.

This clonotype was observed many times. The chain employs TRBV29-1 and TRBJ2-7; D is tentatively TRBD1 or TRBD2 (5 bases each). From germline, CDR1 is SQVTM and CDR2 ANQGSEA. This CDR3 has 11 amino acids. V was shortened by 6 bases and J by 3 bases, with 9 bases between the two germline ends. The CDR3 loop reads CSVGTDYEQYF. The CDR3 nucleotides are TGCAGCGTCGGGACCGACTACGAGCAGTACTTC.

The chain has TRBV4-2 and TRBJ2-5; D remains unclear. This CDR3 is 13 amino acids long. V lost 4 bases and J 5 bases, leaving 11 bases between the germline ends. Looked up from germline, CDR1 is LGHNA and CDR2 is YNFKEQ. The CDR3 DNA is TGTGCCAGCAGCCGACTTACGAGGGAGACCCAGTACTTC. Protein: CASSRLTRETQYF.

This clonotype came up many times. This sequence joins TRBV29-1 and TRBJ2-5; D unresolved. Trimming took 4 bases from V and 4 from J, leaving 10 bases between them. Germline CDR1 SQVTM, CDR2 ANQGSEA. The CDR3 covers 12 residues. Written as DNA, the CDR3 is TGCAGCGTTGTGGTCATAGGAGAGACCCAGTACTTC. Translating gives CSVVVIGETQYF.

This clonotype came up a few times. V gene TRBV6-2 or TRBV6-3 combines with J gene TRBJ1-2; D remains ambiguous. The CDR3 is 13 residues long. Trimming took off 2 bases at V and 8 bases at J, with 12 bases between the two ends. Looked up from germline, CDR1 is MNHEY and CDR2 is SVGEGT. The DNA of the CDR3 is TGTGCCAGCAGTTACAGGCCCGCGGCCGGCTACACCTTC. As protein: CASSYRPAAGYTF.

The chain has TRBV5-1 and TRBJ2-3; weak D call: TRBD1 (5 bases). The CDR3 contains 16 residues. Trimming left V 4 bases short and J 4 bases short, with 19 bases between. Germline V gene lookup returns CDR1 SGHRS and CDR2 YFSETQ. The CDR3 is CASSQDSRTRADTQYF. Written as DNA, the CDR3 is TGCGCCAGCAGCCAAGACAGTAGGACCCGGGCAGATACGCAGTATTTT. The full variable domain, in which reference TRBV5-1 and TRBJ2-3 provide the parts outside the CDR3, is KAGVTQTPRYLIKTRGQQVTLSCSPISGHRSVSWYQQTPGQGLQFLFEYFSETQRNKGNFPGRFSGRQFSNSRSEMNVSTLELGDSALYLCASSQDSRTRADTQYFGPGTRLTVL.

This chain links TRBV4-3 with TRBJ1-1; D ambiguous. The germline V gene encodes CDR1 LGHNA and CDR2 YSLEER. Trimming left V 4 bases short and J 2 bases short, with 11 bases between. This CDR3 has 14 residues. The CDR3 DNA reads as TGCGCCAGCAGCCGTCAACTTTTTAACACTGAAGCTTTCTTT. Amino acids: CASSRQLFNTEAFF.

This clonotype was seen only a few times. The chain has TRBV20-1 and TRBJ2-1, with 13 positions matching TRBD2. Germline V gives CDR1 DFQATT, CDR2 SNEGSKA (reference sequence). V shed 2 bases and J 15 bases; nucleotides not matched to a gene: 10. The CDR3 length is 14 residues. CDR3 DNA sequence: TGCAGTGCTAGAAAACTAGCGGGAGGGGATTTTAGGTTCTTC. Its translation is CSARKLAGGDFRFF.

The table lists this clonotype with a few counts. A junction boundary mismatches the germline segment, possibly from a read error. CDR3 in DNA: TGCAGTGCTGTACTAGCGCGTTCCCTCTTC. Translated, it gives CSAVLARSLF. V gene TRBV20-1 combines with J gene TRBJ2-5; 7 positions match TRBD2. Germline V lookup: CDR1 DFQATT, CDR2 SNEGSKA (reference sequence). The CDR3 runs to 10 residues.

This clonotype was recorded a few times. This sequence joins TRBV28 and TRBJ1-6, with TRBD1 matching 11 bases. Germline V gene lookup returns CDR1 MDHEN and CDR2 SYDVKM. The CDR3 length is 18 residues. The junction had 15 bases not matched to a gene; V was cut back by 5 bases and J by 9 bases. The CDR3: CASSPGQGARGLSSPLHF. The CDR3 region has the DNA TGTGCCAGCAGTCCAGGACAGGGGGCGCGTGGTCTGAGTTCACCCCTCCACTTT. Filled out from reference TRBV28 and TRBJ1-6, the complete variable domain reads DVKVTQSSRYLVKRTGEKVFLECVQDMDHENMFWYRQDPGLGLRLIYFSYDVKMKEKGDIPEGYSVSREKKERFSLILESASTNQTSMYLCASSPGQGARGLSSPLHFGNGTRLTVT.